The T cell receptor (beta chain) described here comes from a study of cytomegalovirus exposure and HLA in healthy donors. PCR primers comprised 60 Vbeta and 13 Jbeta primers. Data came from immunoSEQ multiplex PCR; TCRdb stores just in-frame clones and leaves some out. The sample has 54,000 or so clones; less than 70% are singletons. CDR1 SGHAT and CDR2 FQNNGV come from the germline V gene. The CDR3 runs to 15 residues. Trimming at V came to 5 bases and at J to 7 bases, leaving 13 bases not matched to a gene. Concerning this clone itself: The antigen is unknown.

Regarding the study as a whole: Among immune exposure information, only CMV serostatus was available. Within an earlier analysis, most TCR beta V segments proved productive either about 87% or about 30% of the time.

Sequenced material: PBMCs. The J gene is TRBJ1-1, the V gene TRBV11-2, with TRBD1 matching over 7 bases. The clonotype comes from a human donor in good health. CDR3 sequence reads: CASSPSHHRDSEAFF. Here the CDR3 DNA reads TGTGCCAGCAGCCCATCCCACCACCGGGACAGTGAAGCTTTCTTT.